This T cell receptor (beta chain) was sequenced for a study of T cells in Graves' hyperthyroidism and ophthalmopathy (dated by TCRdb to between 2017 and 2020). About the full investigation: Peripheral blood samples were taken at initial diagnosis, before any treatment was given. The paper reports TCR Vbeta CDR3 sequencing of approximately 140 peripheral blood samples: around 41 ophthalmopathy, under 80 hyperthyroidism and about 17 progressor patients. Following sampling, methimazole starting at 30 mg daily was given to hyperthyroidism patients, and high-dose intravenous methylprednisolone was given to ophthalmopathy patients. An independent validation cohort of under 20 hyperthyroidism patients and roughly 16 patients who later progressed to ophthalmopathy tested prospective prediction of ophthalmopathy. The roughly 91 discovery patients were randomly divided into training and test sets at a 7:3 ratio. To identify TCR V-J signatures that set the groups apart, the researchers used a discovery cohort of 100 patients, made up of around 42 with Graves' ophthalmopathy and some 58 with stable Graves' hyperthyroidism. The study also compared thyroid tissue and blood T-cell repertoires from several Graves' hyperthyroidism patients.

Results the study describes overall, beyond this receptor: Ophthalmopathy was separated from stable hyperthyroidism by a 13 V-J signature model, with approximately 85% sensitivity and around 81% specificity obtained in cross-validation and 80%/75% obtained in testing. Most expanded thyroid clonotypes (frequency above 0.001) were also detected in blood, a finding suggesting that blood repertoires may reflect thyroid immune responses. No statistical method was used to set the sample size in advance, and investigators knew the group allocation. In validation, the model predicted progression to ophthalmopathy a median of about 6.8 months before onset, with about 64% sensitivity and 72.22% specificity.

A distance of 4 bases separates the germline ends of V and J, which lose 7 bases and 15 bases respectively. Inclusive of the bounding cysteine and phenylalanine, the CDR3 is 8 residues long. Kept here is only the CDR3 DNA, which spans 24 bases and is read in frame from base 1. The germline V gene provides CDR1 WSHSY and CDR2 SAAADI. The TCR beta CDR3 regions were amplified from RNA transcripts. The first round of RT-PCR for the TCR CDR3 was performed with the HTBI primer set and the Qiagen OneStep RT-PCR kit. Libraries were constructed in a second round of multiplex PCR, after which size selection and purification were performed. Paired-end sequencing of the libraries was performed with 100 bp reads on an Illumina HiSeq2000. Concerning the study's data processing: SOAPnuke was used to process the raw data, with reads discarded if the reads contained adapters or uncalled bases, had a mean Phred below 15, or lacked an exact constant-primer or identifier match. COPE v1.2.5 was used to merge the high-quality paired reads, and each unique nucleotide sequence was defined as a clonotype. MiTCR v1.1 was used to align the clonotypes against IMGT TRBV, TRBD and TRBJ reference segments. Only V-J combinations with frequency above 0.0001, covering 99.2% of repertoires, were analysed. The TCS score was defined as F50 (clonal expansion) divided by E x V (chaos), with BLOSUM62-based TCRdist calculated between CDR3 peptides within each V-J. Welch's t-statistics and random forest reduced several hundred V-J features to 13, which were used in a naive Bayes classifier (R e1071). Thyroid-blood repertoire similarity was quantified with the Morisita-Horn index. In-frame beta chains were kept once TCRdb had trimmed the public reads at Q25 with fastp and called clones with MiXCR. Rows matching on CDR3 protein sequence are summarized as one entry with the most common DNA and genes. V and J calls and clone size were set by TCRdb, not the authors. A total of around 760,000 distinct CDR3 sequences appear in this sample, around 40% of them only once. Around 29% of the sample goes to the ten largest clones.

Stable Graves' hyperthyroidism was defined as the absence of progression to ophthalmopathy over 18 months of follow-up. Hyperthyroidism patients were newly diagnosed, with disease duration under 2 months, and aged 18 to 65 years. Any patient with an uncontrolled infection, another autoimmune disease, pregnancy or lactation was excluded. Diagnoses were established on the basis of clinical symptoms, serum thyroxine and TRAb, thyroid ultrasound, and orbital computed tomography. PBMCs were separated from 10 ml of fresh peripheral blood using Ficoll-Paque density gradient centrifugation. Trizol reagent was used to extract total RNA, and RNA quality was then checked on an Agilent 2100 Bioanalyzer. Concerning this clonotype itself: Its target antigen remains unknown. Per-base quality was not reported, and no clone a single base away is much larger than it.

The sequence is built from TRBV10-2 and TRBJ2-6; the D gene remains uncertain. This receptor was taken from a woman in her forties with Graves' hyperthyroidism. Sequencing was carried out using blood. CDR3 protein: CASKDLTF. The DNA reads as follows: TGCGCCAGCAAGGACCTGACTTTC.